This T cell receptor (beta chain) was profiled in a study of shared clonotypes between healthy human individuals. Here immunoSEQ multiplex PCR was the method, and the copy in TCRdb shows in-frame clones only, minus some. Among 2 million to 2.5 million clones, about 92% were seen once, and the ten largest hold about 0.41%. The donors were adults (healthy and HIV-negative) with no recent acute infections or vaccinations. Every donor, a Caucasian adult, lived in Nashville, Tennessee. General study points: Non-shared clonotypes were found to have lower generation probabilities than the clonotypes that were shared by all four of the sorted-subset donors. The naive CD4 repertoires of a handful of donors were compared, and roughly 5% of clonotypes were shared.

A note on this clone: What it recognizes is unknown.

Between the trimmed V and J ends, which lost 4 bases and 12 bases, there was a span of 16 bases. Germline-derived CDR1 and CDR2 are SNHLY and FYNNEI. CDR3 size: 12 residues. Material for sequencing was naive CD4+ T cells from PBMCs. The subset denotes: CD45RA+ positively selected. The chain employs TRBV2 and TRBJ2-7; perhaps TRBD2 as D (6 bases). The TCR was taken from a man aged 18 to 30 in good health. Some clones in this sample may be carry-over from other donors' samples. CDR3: CASSGRGGQGYF. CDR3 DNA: TGTGCCAGCAGTGGCCGAGGAGGGCAGGGGTACTTC.